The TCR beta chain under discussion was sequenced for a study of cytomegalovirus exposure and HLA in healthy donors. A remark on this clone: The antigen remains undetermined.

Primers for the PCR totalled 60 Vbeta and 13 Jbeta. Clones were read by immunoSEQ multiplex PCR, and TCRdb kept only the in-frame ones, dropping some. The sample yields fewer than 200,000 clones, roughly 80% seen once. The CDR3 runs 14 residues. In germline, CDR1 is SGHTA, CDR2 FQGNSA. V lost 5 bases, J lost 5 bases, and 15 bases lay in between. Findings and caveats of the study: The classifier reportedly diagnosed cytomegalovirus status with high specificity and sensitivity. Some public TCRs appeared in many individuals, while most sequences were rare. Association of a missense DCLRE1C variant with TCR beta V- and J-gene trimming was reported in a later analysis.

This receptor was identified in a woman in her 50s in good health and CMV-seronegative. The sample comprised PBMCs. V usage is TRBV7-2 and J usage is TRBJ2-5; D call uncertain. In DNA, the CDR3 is TGTGCCAGCAGCCCCCTAGATAGCTGGGAGACCCAGTACTTC. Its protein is CASSPLDSWETQYF.